The rows below give T cell receptor beta chains drawn from one sample of a study of T cell repertoires in cytomegalovirus infection. One entry per CDR3 protein, called by TCRdb with MiXCR from the reads. The sample carries 200,000 to 300,000 distinct CDR3 sequences, about 12% recorded once. Material for sequencing was PBMCs. These receptor sequences come from a human donor in good health (CMV status not recorded). Some clones in this sample may be carry-over from other donors' samples. CDR3s include the opening cysteine and the closing phenylalanine or tryptophan. The D gene is left open where the match is weak. Expanded clones are given a class, and other clones once, few, many or no size at all.

>-|many|TRBJ2-1|TRBV19
CASSRREGSYNEQFF
TGTGCCAGTAGTAGGCGTGAGGGCTCCTACAATGAGCAGTTCTTC
>-|few|TRBJ2-2|TRBV18
CASSPREAGELFF
TGTGCCAGCTCACCACGGGAAGCCGGGGAGCTGTTTTTT
>TRBD1|-|TRBJ1-1|TRBV25-1
CASHSTGAMAFF
TGTGCCAGCCATAGCACAGGGGCGATGGCTTTCTTT
>-|many|TRBJ2-7|TRBV7-2
CASSLGSGQGTEQYF
TGTGCCAGCAGCTTAGGTTCAGGTCAGGGAACAGAGCAGTACTTC
>TRBD2|many|TRBJ2-7|TRBV7-2
CASSLVREGHHEQYF
TGTGCCAGCAGCCTCGTCCGGGAGGGCCATCACGAGCAGTACTTC
>TRBD1|many|TRBJ2-5|TRBV7-6
CASSLRDRGIQETQYF
TGTGCCAGCAGCCTCAGGGACAGGGGAATACAAGAGACCCAGTACTTC
>-|few|TRBJ2-4|TRBV5-4
CASSRQGNGAKNIQYF
TGTGCCAGCAGCCGGCAGGGAAATGGGGCCAAAAACATTCAGTACTTC
>-|few|TRBJ1-1|TRBV6-6
CASSYGSLNTEAFF
TGTGCCAGCAGTTACGGCAGCCTGAACACTGAAGCTTTCTTT
>-|many|TRBJ2-2|TRBV7-2
CASSLDSPRYGELFF
TGTGCCAGCAGCTTGGACAGCCCACGCTACGGGGAGCTGTTTTTT
>TRBD1|few|TRBJ2-1|TRBV28
CASSPSWGGQGSNEQFF
TGTGCCAGCAGTCCATCCTGGGGGGGACAGGGATCCAATGAGCAGTTCTTC
>TRBD2|-|TRBJ2-1|TRBV5-1
CASSPGTTNEQFF
TGCGCCAGCAGCCCAGGGACTACCAATGAGCAGTTCTTC
>-|many|TRBJ2-5|TRBV4-1
CASSQEGGPGQETQYF
TGCGCCAGCAGCCAAGAAGGAGGCCCTGGCCAAGAGACCCAGTACTTC
>TRBD2|many|TRBJ2-1|TRBV7-3
CASSPMTSGVNEQFF
TGTGCCAGCAGCCCAATGACTAGCGGGGTCAATGAGCAGTTCTTC
>TRBD2|many|TRBJ2-1|TRBV7-2
CASSLGGSGTMSEQFF
TGTGCCAGCAGCTTAGGGGGTTCCGGGACTATGAGTGAGCAGTTCTTC
>-|many|TRBJ1-3|TRBV7-6
CASSLLRTSVSGNTIYF
TGTGCCAGCAGCTTACTCAGAACATCTGTCTCTGGAAACACCATATATTTT
>TRBD1|many|TRBJ2-1|TRBV7-2
CASSLNGQGAGNEQFF
TGTGCCAGCAGCTTAAACGGACAGGGGGCCGGCAATGAGCAGTTCTTC
>-|many|TRBJ2-2|TRBV11-3
CASSLESTGELFF
TGTGCCAGCAGCTTAGAGAGCACCGGGGAGCTGTTTTTT
>-|many|TRBJ2-2|TRBV6-1
CASSEFGLDTGELFF
TGTGCCAGCAGTGAATTTGGATTAGACACCGGGGAGCTGTTTTTT
>TRBD1|-|TRBJ1-2|TRBV29-1
CSVPHGTDYGYTF
TGCAGCGTGCCGCACGGGACAGACTATGGCTACACCTTC
>-|many|TRBJ2-1|TRBV19
CASSIALSTISYNEQFF
TGTGCCAGTAGTATAGCTCTTTCCACGATCTCCTACAATGAGCAGTTCTTC
>-|once|TRBJ2-5|TRBV29-1
CSVATGLRETQYF
TGCAGCGTGGCTACAGGTCTGAGAGAGACCCAGTACTTC
>-|many|TRBJ2-2|TRBV12-3/TRBV12-4
CASSWQGGTGELFF
TGTGCCAGCAGTTGGCAGGGGGGAACCGGGGAGCTGTTTTTT
>-|many|TRBJ1-1|TRBV6-1
CASSPHAGGMNTEAFF
TGTGCCAGCAGTCCACACGCCGGGGGCATGAACACTGAAGCTTTCTTT
>TRBD1|many|TRBJ2-5|TRBV7-9
CATSRARGQAPNLQETQYF
TGTGCCACCTCGAGAGCTCGGGGACAGGCTCCCAATCTTCAAGAGACCCAGTACTTC
>TRBD1|many|TRBJ2-1|TRBV28
CASRSGTGANEQFF
TGTGCCAGCAGATCCGGGACAGGGGCCAATGAGCAGTTCTTC
>TRBD1|many|TRBJ2-3|TRBV6-4
CASTPRGTGEDTQYF
TGTGCCAGCACCCCCCGGGGGACAGGGGAAGATACGCAGTATTTT
>-|-|TRBJ2-2|TRBV20-1
CSARPTGPNTGELFF
TGCAGTGCTAGACCCACAGGACCGAACACCGGGGAGCTGTTTTTT
>TRBD2|many|TRBJ2-5|TRBV7-9
CASSFATSVDQETQYF
TGTGCCAGCAGCTTTGCAACTAGCGTAGATCAAGAGACCCAGTACTTC
>-|many|TRBJ1-2|TRBV7-2
CASSSGHRDYGYTF
TGTGCCAGCAGCTCGGGTCACAGGGACTATGGCTACACCTTC
>-|-|TRBJ1-2|TRBV2
CASRQGNGYTF
TGTGCCAGCAGACAGGGAAATGGCTACACCTTC
>-|many|TRBJ2-1|TRBV7-8
CASSLAEYNEQFF
TGTGCCAGCAGCTTAGCGGAGTACAATGAGCAGTTCTTC
>-|many|TRBJ1-2|TRBV7-2
CASSYPGAEGWGYTF
TGTGCCAGCAGCTATCCCGGGGCAGAGGGCTGGGGCTACACCTTC
>TRBD1|-|TRBJ2-5|TRBV20-1
CSATPGQGAKTQYF
TGCAGTGCTACCCCGGGACAGGGGGCAAAGACCCAGTACTTC
>TRBD2|few|TRBJ2-1|TRBV27
CASSSPSGRDYNEQFF
TGTGCCAGCAGTTCTCCTAGCGGGAGGGACTACAATGAGCAGTTCTTC
>-|-|TRBJ2-3|TRBV20-1
CSALRTADVTDTQYF
TGCAGTGCTTTACGGACAGCCGACGTGACAGATACGCAGTATTTT
>-|many|TRBJ2-7|TRBV27
CASRPTGKGEQYF
TGTGCCAGTCGCCCCACAGGGAAGGGCGAGCAGTACTTC
>-|-|TRBJ1-6|TRBV20-1
CSARGSGSSYNSPLHF
TGCAGTGCTAGAGGTTCGGGGAGCTCCTATAATTCACCCCTCCACTTT
>-|-|TRBJ2-5|TRBV29-1
CSVSQMDSQGTQYF
TGCAGCGTTTCACAAATGGACAGTCAGGGGACCCAGTACTTC
>-|many|TRBJ2-1|TRBV7-2
CASSLSLPSYNEQFF
TGTGCCAGCAGCTTATCCCTCCCGAGCTACAATGAGCAGTTCTTC
>TRBD1|many|TRBJ1-2|TRBV7-2
CASSLRRDRGNYGYTF
TGTGCCAGCAGCTTACGCCGGGACAGGGGGAACTATGGCTACACCTTC
>-|many|TRBJ2-7|TRBV6-2/TRBV6-3
CASRLPGQNYEQYF
TGTGCCAGCAGGCTTCCGGGACAAAACTACGAGCAGTACTTC
>-|-|TRBJ2-7|TRBV23-1
CAIKSRQFRRPAPIFYEQYF
TGCGCCATCAAGTCCCGTCAATTCCGGCGCCCAGCGCCTATTTTCTACGAGCAGTACTTC
>-|-|TRBJ1-5|TRBV19
CASSSPGHNDQPQHF
TGTGCCAGTAGTTCTCCCGGCCACAACGATCAGCCCCAGCATTTT
>TRBD1|many|TRBJ2-7|TRBV7-2
CASSLSGTGIAYEQYF
TGTGCCAGCAGCTTAAGTGGGACAGGGATTGCCTACGAGCAGTACTTC
>-|many|TRBJ1-3|TRBV12-3/TRBV12-4
CASSFGTSISGNTIYF
TGTGCCAGCAGTTTTGGCACCTCAATCTCTGGAAACACCATATATTTT
>TRBD1|-|TRBJ1-1|TRBV12-3/TRBV12-4
CASSIQGAGSTEAFF
TGTGCCAGCAGTATCCAGGGGGCGGGGAGCACTGAAGCTTTCTTT
>-|few|TRBJ1-2|TRBV5-5
CASSLQVGQSYYGYTF
TGTGCCAGCAGCTTGCAAGTTGGACAGAGCTACTATGGCTACACCTTC
>-|many|TRBJ1-2|TRBV7-3
CASSAGLGLNEGYTF
TGTGCCAGCAGCGCCGGTCTAGGCCTTAATGAGGGCTACACCTTC
>TRBD1|many|TRBJ2-5|TRBV18
CASSRTGPGQETQYF
TGTGCCAGCTCACGGACAGGGCCCGGCCAAGAGACCCAGTACTTC
>-|few|TRBJ2-7|TRBV14
CASSQAGAVSSYEQYF
TGTGCCAGCAGCCAAGCTGGGGCCGTTAGCTCCTACGAGCAGTACTTC
>-|-|TRBJ1-1|TRBV2
CAKGTSVDTEAFF
TGTGCCAAAGGGACATCGGTTGACACTGAAGCTTTCTTT